Listed below are T cell receptor beta chains from one sample, sequenced in a study of cytomegalovirus exposure and HLA in healthy donors. TCRdb's table, derived via immunoSEQ multiplex PCR, lists solely in-frame clones and lacks some. The table records about 90,000 clones, roughly 70% of them present only once. The sample comprised PBMCs. All receptors derive from a woman between 18 and 29 years old in good health and CMV-seropositive. CDR3s include the opening cysteine and the closing phenylalanine or tryptophan. Fields, in order: J gene, D gene, clone size, V gene, CDR3 protein, CDR3 DNA. D genes are given only for firm matches. Size is stated for part of the rows, as once, few or many counts, or as a class when the clone is expanded.

TRBJ2-7 TRBD1 - TRBV27 CASSLTGLREQYF TGTGCCAGCAGTTTGACAGGGCTTCGCGAGCAGTACTTC
TRBJ2-7 - - TRBV7-2 CASSFFPGRAGNEQYF TGTGCCAGCAGCTTTTTCCCGGGAAGGGCGGGGAACGAGCAGTACTTC
TRBJ1-4 - - TRBV11-2 CASSLGPTHNEKLFF TGTGCCAGCAGCTTAGGCCCCACTCATAATGAAAAACTGTTTTTT
TRBJ2-2 TRBD2 - TRBV19 CASSMLAGGGTGELFF TGTGCCAGTAGTATGCTAGCGGGAGGGGGCACCGGGGAGCTGTTTTTT
TRBJ2-5 TRBD2 few TRBV9 CASSVESGRETQYF TGTGCCAGCAGCGTAGAGAGCGGGAGGGAGACCCAGTACTTC
TRBJ2-3 - - TRBV28 CATLGKDTQYF TGTGCCACCCTCGGTAAGGATACGCAGTATTTT
TRBJ2-1 TRBD1 few TRBV4-3 CASSQDGTGASYNEQFF TGCGCCAGCAGCCAAGACGGGACAGGGGCATCCTACAATGAGCAGTTCTTC
TRBJ1-1 - - TRBV19 CASSIPPQGDAFF TGTGCCAGTAGTATCCCCCCCCAGGGCGACGCTTTCTTT
TRBJ1-1 - - TRBV10-3 CAIHRDLNTEAFF TGTGCCATACACAGGGATTTGAACACTGAAGCTTTCTTT
TRBJ2-5 TRBD2 - TRBV14 CASSQAAGGRETQYF TGTGCCAGCAGCCAAGCAGCGGGGGGGCGCGAGACCCAGTACTTC
TRBJ2-2 - - TRBV9 CASRGRRDTGELFF TGTGCCAGCAGAGGGAGGCGGGACACCGGGGAGCTGTTTTTT
TRBJ2-7 TRBD1 - TRBV28 CASSQTTGSPLSYEQYF TGTGCCAGCAGTCAGACGACAGGGTCACCTTTATCCTACGAGCAGTACTTC
TRBJ1-6 - few TRBV7-6 CASSLGVQGSYNSPLHF TGTGCCAGCAGCTTAGGCGTACAGGGATCCTATAATTCACCCCTCCACTTT
TRBJ2-5 - once TRBV29-1 CSASPEQETQYF TGCAGCGCCAGCCCGGAGCAAGAGACCCAGTACTTC
TRBJ1-6 - - TRBV7-3 CASSLAGGNNSPLHF TGTGCCAGCAGCTTAGCGGGGGGGAATAATTCACCCCTCCACTTT
TRBJ1-3 - - TRBV5-6 CASSLGTASSGNTIYF TGTGCCAGCAGCTTGGGCACAGCAAGCTCTGGAAACACCATATATTTT
TRBJ1-1 - - TRBV7-9 CASSLGQGWEAFF TGTGCCAGCAGCTTAGGGCAGGGCTGGGAAGCTTTCTTT
TRBJ2-5 - - TRBV28 CASQGQGGAQETQYF TGTGCCAGCCAAGGTCAAGGGGGGGCCCAAGAGACCCAGTACTTC
TRBJ2-2 TRBD2 - TRBV15 CATSRRPGLAGEHTGELFF TGTGCCACCAGCAGGCGTCCGGGACTAGCGGGGGAGCACACCGGGGAGCTGTTTTTT
TRBJ2-1 TRBD2 - TRBV30 CAWSVQREVNEQFF TGTGCCTGGAGTGTACAGCGGGAGGTAAATGAGCAGTTCTTC
TRBJ2-7 - - TRBV5-4 CASSPSRGYEQYF TGTGCCAGCAGCCCGTCCAGGGGCTACGAGCAGTACTTC
TRBJ2-1 TRBD2 - TRBV5-1 CASSLGGSSDEQFF TGCGCCAGCAGCTTGGGCGGGAGTAGCGATGAGCAGTTCTTC
TRBJ2-6 TRBD1 few TRBV4-2 CASEPTGDSSGANVLTF TGTGCCAGCGAACCGACAGGGGACAGCTCTGGGGCCAACGTCCTGACTTTC
TRBJ1-2 TRBD1 - TRBV7-2 CASSSGTEINGYTF TGTGCCAGCAGCTCGGGGACAGAGATTAACGGCTACACCTTC
TRBJ1-1 TRBD1 many TRBV4-3 CASSQDTGQEPLLSTEAFF TGCGCCAGCAGCCAAGATACGGGACAGGAGCCTCTGCTGAGCACTGAAGCTTTCTTT
TRBJ2-5 - - TRBV7-2 CASSPYQETQYF TGTGCCAGCAGCCCGTACCAAGAGACCCAGTACTTC
TRBJ1-3 - - TRBV28 CASTSSGGLSGNTIYF TGTGCCAGCACCTCTTCAGGAGGACTCTCTGGAAACACCATATATTTT
TRBJ2-2 TRBD2 few TRBV7-9 CASSPGLVPGELFF TGTGCCAGCAGCCCCGGACTAGTCCCCGGGGAGCTGTTTTTT
TRBJ2-7 TRBD2 few TRBV29-1 CSVTSGGALDEQYF TGCAGCGTGACTAGCGGGGGCGCTCTTGACGAGCAGTACTTC
TRBJ2-1 TRBD2 few TRBV6-4 CASSDSSGGANEQFF TGTGCCAGCAGTGACTCGAGCGGGGGGGCCAATGAGCAGTTCTTC
TRBJ1-2 - once TRBV10-3 CAMQGRGDYGYTF TGTGCCATGCAGGGTCGGGGGGACTATGGCTACACCTTC
TRBJ2-1 - - TRBV4-1 CASSQFLAPNNEQFF TGCGCTAGCAGCCAATTCCTAGCGCCCAACAATGAGCAGTTCTTC
TRBJ2-7 TRBD2 few TRBV13 CASSWTSGGYEQYF TGTGCCAGCAGCTGGACTAGCGGGGGGTACGAGCAGTACTTC
TRBJ1-4 TRBD1 once TRBV28 CASSSGTGRKKLFF TGTGCCAGCAGTTCCGGGACAGGGCGGAAAAAACTGTTTTTT
TRBJ1-2 TRBD1 - TRBV18 CASSESTGQGNYGYTF TGTGCCAGCTCAGAATCCACGGGACAGGGGAACTATGGCTACACCTTC
TRBJ1-2 - few TRBV19 CASRKQGSYGYTF TGTGCCAGTAGGAAGCAGGGGAGCTATGGCTACACCTTC
TRBJ1-1 - - TRBV7-3 CASGDGGGTEAFF TGTGCCAGCGGCGACGGGGGAGGGACTGAAGCTTTCTTT
TRBJ2-1 - - TRBV7-3 CASSLISPLLRNAYNEQFF TGTGCCAGCAGCTTAATATCCCCCCTTTTGCGGAATGCCTACAATGAGCAGTTCTTC
TRBJ2-5 TRBD2 - TRBV7-2 CASSPSRGGAVTQYF TGTGCCAGCAGCCCCAGTCGCGGGGGGGCGGTGACCCAGTACTTC
TRBJ2-3 - few TRBV5-4 CASSLNRQTDTQYF TGTGCCAGCAGCTTGAACAGGCAGACAGATACGCAGTATTTT
TRBJ2-3 TRBD1 once TRBV30 CAWSAGPAGQGIGDTQYF TGTGCCTGGAGTGCCGGCCCGGCCGGACAGGGGATCGGAGATACGCAGTATTTT
TRBJ2-7 - few TRBV5-6 CASSFASEQYF TGTGCCAGCAGCTTCGCCAGCGAGCAGTACTTC
TRBJ1-2 - few TRBV30 CAWSVLRGNGYTF TGTGCCTGGAGTGTGCTCAGGGGAAATGGCTACACCTTC